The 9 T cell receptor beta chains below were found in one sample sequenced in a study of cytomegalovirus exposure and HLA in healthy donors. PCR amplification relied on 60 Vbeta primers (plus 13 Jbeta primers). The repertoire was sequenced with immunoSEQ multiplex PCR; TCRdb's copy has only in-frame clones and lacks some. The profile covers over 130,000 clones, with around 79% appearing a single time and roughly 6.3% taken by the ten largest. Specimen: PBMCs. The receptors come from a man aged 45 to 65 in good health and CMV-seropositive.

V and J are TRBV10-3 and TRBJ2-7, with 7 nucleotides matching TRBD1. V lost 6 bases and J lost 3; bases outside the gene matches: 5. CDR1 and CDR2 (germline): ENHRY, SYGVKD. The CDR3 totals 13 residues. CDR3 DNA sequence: TGTGCCATCAGAACTAGACAGGGCTACGAGCAGTACTTC. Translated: CAIRTRQGYEQYF.

The CDR3 protein is CSARGFSNTIYF. CDR3 in DNA: TGCAGCGCAAGGGGGTTCTCAAACACCATATATTTT. The chain uses TRBV29-1 and TRBJ1-3; D is possibly TRBD1 (6 bases). Trimming took off 7 bases at V and 6 bases at J, with 13 bases between the two ends. The CDR3 extends over 12 amino acids. CDR1 and CDR2 from the germline V gene are SQVTM and ANQGSEA.

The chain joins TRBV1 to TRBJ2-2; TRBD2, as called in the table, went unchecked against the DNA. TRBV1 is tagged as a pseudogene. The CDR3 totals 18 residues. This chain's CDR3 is CTSSEHTLGDVDTGELFF. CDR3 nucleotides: TGCACCAGCAGTGAGCACACGTTAGGAGACGTCGACACCGGGGAGCTGTTTTTT.

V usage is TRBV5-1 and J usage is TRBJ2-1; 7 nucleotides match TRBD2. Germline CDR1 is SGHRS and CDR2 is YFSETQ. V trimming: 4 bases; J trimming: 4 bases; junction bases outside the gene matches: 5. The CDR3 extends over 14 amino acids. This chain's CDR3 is CASSPSGPYNEQFF. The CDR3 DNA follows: TGCGCCAGCAGCCCTAGCGGACCGTACAATGAGCAGTTCTTC.

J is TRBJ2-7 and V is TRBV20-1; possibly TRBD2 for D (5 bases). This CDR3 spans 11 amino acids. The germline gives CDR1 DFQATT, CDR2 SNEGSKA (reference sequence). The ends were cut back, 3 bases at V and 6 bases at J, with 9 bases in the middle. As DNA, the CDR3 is TGCAGTGCTAGTCAAACTAGCGAGCAGTACTTC. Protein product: CSASQTSEQYF.

The CDR3 region is CASSLKLAGVKGELFF. The CDR3 coding sequence is TGTGCCAGCAGCTTAAAACTAGCGGGAGTAAAGGGGGAGCTGTTTTTT. The chain links TRBV7-6 to TRBJ2-2; 11 bases match TRBD2. The CDR3 loop spans 16 amino acids. Germline CDR1 SGHVS, CDR2 FNYEAQ. The ends lost 2 bases at V and 8 bases at J; junction bases unmatched: 7.

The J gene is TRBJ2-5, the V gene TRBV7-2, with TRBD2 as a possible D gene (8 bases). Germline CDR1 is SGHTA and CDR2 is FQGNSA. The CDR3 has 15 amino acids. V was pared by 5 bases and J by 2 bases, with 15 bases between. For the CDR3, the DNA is TGTGCCAGCAGCCGGGGGGGCAGGGGGCAAGAGACCCAGTACTTC. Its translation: CASSRGGRGQETQYF.

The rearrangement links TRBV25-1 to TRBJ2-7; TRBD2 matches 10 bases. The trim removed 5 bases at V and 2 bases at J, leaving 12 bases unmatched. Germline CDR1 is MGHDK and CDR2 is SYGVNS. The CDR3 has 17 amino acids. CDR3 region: CASSQGGSGRSAYEQYF. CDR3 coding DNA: TGTGCCAGCAGTCAGGGGGGTAGCGGGAGGTCCGCCTACGAGCAGTACTTC.

CDR3 sequence (DNA): TGTGCCAGCAGCGTAGCTCCTATGACCCCGGGACTCCACTACGAGCAGTACTTC. Amino acid sequence: CASSVAPMTPGLHYEQYF. This chain links TRBV9 with TRBJ2-7; D may be TRBD2 (6 bases). Germline assignment: CDR1 SGDLS and CDR2 YYNGEE. V was pared by 0 bases and J by 3 bases, with 22 bases between. The CDR3 runs 18 residues.